Following are 3 T cell receptor beta chains from one sample sequenced in a study of monozygotic twins with inflammatory bowel disease. Reprocessing the 5' RACE reads, TCRdb reports a single entry for every CDR3 protein and omits DNA. This sample contains about 300,000 distinct CDR3 sequences. Sample: blood. These receptors came from a human donor with ulcerative colitis or Crohn's disease, or a healthy co-twin of an affected twin (not recorded which).

The V call is TRBV7-8, the J call TRBJ2-2; TCRdb names TRBD1, which stays unverified in the absence of DNA. CDR1 is SGHVS and CDR2 is FQNEAQ in the germline V gene. The CDR3 is made up of 14 amino acids. This CDR3 reads CASSRQDFTGELFF.

The V and J genes are TRBV15 and TRBJ1-1. Germline values: CDR1 LNHNV, CDR2 YYDKDF (reference sequence). This CDR3 contains 14 residues. Here the CDR3 reads CATSRGGMNTEAFF.

The rearrangement uses TRBV7-6 and TRBJ2-5; the TCRdb call, TRBD1, lacks DNA for checking. There are 15 residues in the CDR3. In germline, CDR1 is SGHVS, CDR2 FNYEAQ. CDR3 in amino acids: CASSRRTDKAETQYF.